The 13 T cell receptor beta chains below were found in one sample sequenced in a study of long-term antiretroviral therapy in people with HIV. It was version v3.0 of the immunoSEQ assay that was run at survey level. Profiled with immunoSEQ multiplex PCR; TCRdb holds only in-frame clones, not every one. This sample has more than 11,000 clones, with 75% to 85% found just once. The sample in question was unsorted PBMCs, obtained 1.3 years before starting antiretroviral therapy. These receptors were collected from a man aged 40-49 years with HIV.

CDR3: CASSLGWSGNTIYF. The CDR3 DNA follows: TGTGCCAGCAGCTTAGGGTGGTCTGGAAACACCATATATTTT. The chain links TRBV7-2 to TRBJ1-3, with D unresolved. The V and J ends lost 1 base and 1 base respectively, with 5 bases between them. The CDR3 loop spans 14 amino acids. Germline CDR1 reads SGHTA; CDR2 reads FQGNSA.

CDR3 amino acids: CASSPDSNYGYTF. The CDR3 DNA follows: TGTGCCAGCAGCCCTGACAGTAACTATGGCTACACCTTC. The rearrangement uses TRBV7-2 and TRBJ1-2; D possibly corresponds to TRBD1 (5 bases). The CDR3 length is 13 residues. Germline V gives CDR1 SGHTA, CDR2 FQGNSA. V was pared by 5 bases and J by 1 base, with 8 bases between. Variable domain in full (rest from reference TRBV7-2 and TRBJ1-2): GAGVSQSPSNKVTEKGKDVELRCDPISGHTALYWYRQSLGQGLEFLIYFQGNSAPDKSGLPSDRFSAERTGGSVSTLTIQRTQQEDSAVYLCASSPDSNYGYTFGSGTRLTVV.

This chain uses TRBV7-9 with TRBJ2-1; perhaps D is TRBD1 or TRBD2 (5 bases each). There are 12 residues in the CDR3. The V gene lost 1 base and the J gene lost 8 bases, with 6 bases spanning the gap. Per the germline V gene, CDR1 is SEHNR and CDR2 is FQNEAQ (reference sequence). The CDR3 sequence is CASSLGGDEQFF. DNA for the CDR3: TGTGCCAGCAGCTTAGGAGGGGATGAGCAGTTCTTC.

This chain uses TRBV7-9 with TRBJ1-6; 7 bases align to TRBD1. Trimming took 4 bases from V and 7 from J; bases not matched to a gene: 16. The length of the CDR3 is 18 residues. CDR1 and CDR2 from the germline V gene are SEHNR and FQNEAQ (reference sequence). DNA of the CDR3: TGTGCCAGCAGCTCAGTAGTGACAGGGCGAAGTCGCAATTCACCCCTCCACTTT. Translation: CASSSVVTGRSRNSPLHF.

The genes are TRBV10-3 and TRBJ2-7; D is possibly TRBD2 (5 bases). Germline-derived CDR1 and CDR2 are ENHRY and SYGVKD. This CDR3 comprises 12 residues. Trimming took off 10 bases at V and 0 bases at J, with 10 bases between the two ends. CDR3 in DNA: TGTGCCACCGGACTGAGCTCCTACGAGCAGTACTTC. It codes for CATGLSSYEQYF.

The chain combines TRBV5-1 with TRBJ2-5; D may be TRBD1 (6 bases). This CDR3 is 14 amino acids long. The germline gives CDR1 SGHRS, CDR2 YFSETQ. The V and J ends lost 3 bases and 2 bases respectively, with 11 bases between them. The CDR3 DNA reads as TGCGCCAGCAGCTATGGGACAACTCAAGAGACCCAGTACTTC. This translates into CASSYGTTQETQYF.

V is TRBV5-1 and J is TRBJ1-2, with D unclear. In germline, CDR1 is SGHRS, CDR2 YFSETQ. The CDR3 extends over 14 amino acids. V dropped 5 bases and J dropped 3 bases, with 14 bases sitting between them. The CDR3: CASSPRAEDYGYTF. In DNA form, the CDR3 reads TGCGCCAGCAGTCCTAGGGCAGAAGACTATGGCTACACCTTC. Based on the CDR3 plus reference TRBV5-1 and TRBJ1-2, the full variable domain is KAGVTQTPRYLIKTRGQQVTLSCSPISGHRSVSWYQQTPGQGLQFLFEYFSETQRNKGNFPGRFSGRQFSNSRSEMNVSTLELGDSALYLCASSPRAEDYGYTFGSGTRLTVV.

This clone appeared once. The CDR3 DNA reads TGTGCCATCACCCGGACAGGGGAGAAGGATGAGCAGTTCTTC. Its translation: CAITRTGEKDEQFF. This rearrangement joins TRBV10-3 to TRBJ2-1, with TRBD1 matching 9 bases. Germline V lookup: CDR1 ENHRY, CDR2 SYGVKD. This CDR3 is 14 amino acids long. J lost 8 bases, V lost 7 bases, and 9 bases had no gene match.

This chain uses TRBV30 with TRBJ2-1; D is uncertain. The CDR3 has 11 residues. With 2 bases removed from V and 6 bases from J, the gap between germline ends came to 5 bases. Germline assignment: CDR1 GTSNPN and CDR2 SVGIG (reference sequence). CDR3 residues: CAWSLSNEQFF. The DNA of the CDR3 is TGTGCCTGGAGTCTAAGCAATGAGCAGTTCTTC.

The chain joins TRBV11-2 to TRBJ2-3, with 9 bases fitting TRBD1. Germline CDR1 and CDR2: SGHAT and FQNNGV. CDR3 length: 17 amino acids. The V segment lost 7 bases and the J segment 2 bases; nucleotides outside the gene matches: 13. The CDR3, as DNA: TGTGCCAGCACGAGGGGAGGGACAGGGTTTTCCACAGATACGCAGTATTTT. This translates into CASTRGGTGFSTDTQYF.

V is TRBV27 and J is TRBJ1-1; 12 bases map to TRBD1. CDR1 MNHEY and CDR2 SMNVEV come from the germline V gene (reference sequence). After removal of 5 bases from V and 4 bases from J, the junction contained 14 bases not matched to a gene. CDR3 size: 18 residues. CDR3: CASSPPLGTGGPSTEAFF. DNA of the CDR3: TGTGCCAGCAGTCCCCCTCTGGGGACAGGGGGCCCCTCCACTGAAGCTTTCTTT.

This clone was seen only a few times. V and J are TRBV12-5 and TRBJ1-2; TRBD1 agrees at 9 bases. J was trimmed by 7 bases and V by 5 bases; bases with no gene match: 2. Germline CDR1 is LGHNT and CDR2 is FRNRAP. This CDR3 contains 12 residues. CDR3 amino acids: CASGVDRGGYTF. As DNA, the CDR3 is TGTGCTAGTGGTGTGGACAGGGGTGGCTACACCTTC.

The chain recombines TRBV18 with TRBJ1-4; TRBD1 might be the D (6 bases). Germline values: CDR1 KGHSH, CDR2 LQKENI. CDR3 size: 17 residues. V was cut by 4 bases and J by 1 base, with 16 bases left in between. CDR3 sequence: CASSQYRALLTNEKLFF. CDR3 coding DNA: TGTGCCAGCTCACAATACAGGGCGCTTTTAACTAATGAAAAACTGTTTTTT.